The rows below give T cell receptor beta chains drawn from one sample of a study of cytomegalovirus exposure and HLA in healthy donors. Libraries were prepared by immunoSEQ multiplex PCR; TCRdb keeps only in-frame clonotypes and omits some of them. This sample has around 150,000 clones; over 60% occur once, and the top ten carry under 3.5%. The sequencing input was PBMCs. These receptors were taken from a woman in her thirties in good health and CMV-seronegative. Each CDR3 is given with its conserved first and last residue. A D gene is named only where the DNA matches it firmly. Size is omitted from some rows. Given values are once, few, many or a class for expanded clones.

CASSSHRGLYEQYF	TGTGCCAGCAGTTCCCACCGGGGACTCTACGAGCAGTACTTC	-	TRBJ2-7	-	TRBV6-5
CAWSPSGVSGELFF	TGTGCCTGGAGTCCTAGCGGAGTTTCCGGGGAGCTGTTTTTT	-	TRBJ2-2	TRBD2	TRBV30
CASRPPGSGGDTQYF	TGTGCCAGCAGACCCCCCGGGAGTGGTGGAGATACGCAGTATTTT	-	TRBJ2-3	-	TRBV7-6
CASSPTHTLGTDTQYF	TGTGCCAGCAGCCCCACGCACACACTAGGCACAGATACGCAGTATTTT	few	TRBJ2-3	-	TRBV27
CASSEPGNTEAFF	TGTGCCAGCAGCGAACCGGGGAACACTGAAGCTTTCTTT	-	TRBJ1-1	-	TRBV5-4
CASTDSSTSTDTQYF	TGTGCCAGCACCGATTCGTCGACTAGCACAGATACGCAGTATTTT	-	TRBJ2-3	-	TRBV28
CASSHISGRDNEQFF	TGTGCCAGCAGCCACATTAGCGGGAGAGACAATGAGCAGTTCTTC	-	TRBJ2-1	TRBD2	TRBV5-4
CASSAQGYNEKLFF	TGTGCCAGCAGCGCTCAGGGATATAATGAAAAACTGTTTTTT	-	TRBJ1-4	-	TRBV7-9
CASSQDRAGSGYTF	TGTGCCAGCAGCCAAGACAGGGCGGGATCTGGCTACACCTTC	-	TRBJ1-2	-	TRBV14
CASSQPSGNTDTQYF	TGCGCCAGCAGCCAACCCAGCGGGAACACAGATACGCAGTATTTT	-	TRBJ2-3	TRBD2	TRBV4-1